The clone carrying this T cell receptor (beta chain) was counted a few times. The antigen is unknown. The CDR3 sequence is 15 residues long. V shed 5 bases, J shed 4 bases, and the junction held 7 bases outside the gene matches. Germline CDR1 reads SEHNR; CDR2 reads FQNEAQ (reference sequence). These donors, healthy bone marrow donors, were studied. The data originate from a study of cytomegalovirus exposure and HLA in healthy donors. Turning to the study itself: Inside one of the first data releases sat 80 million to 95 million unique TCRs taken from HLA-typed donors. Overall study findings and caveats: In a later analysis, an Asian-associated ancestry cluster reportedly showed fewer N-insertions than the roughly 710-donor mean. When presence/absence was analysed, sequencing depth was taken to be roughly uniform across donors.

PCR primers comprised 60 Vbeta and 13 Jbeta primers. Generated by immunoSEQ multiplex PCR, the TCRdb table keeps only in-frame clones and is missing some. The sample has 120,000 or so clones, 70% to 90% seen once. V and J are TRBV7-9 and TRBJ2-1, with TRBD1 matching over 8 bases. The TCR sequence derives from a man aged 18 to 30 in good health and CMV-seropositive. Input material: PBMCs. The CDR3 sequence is CASSPRDRQYNEQFF. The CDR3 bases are TGTGCCAGCAGCCCACGGGACAGGCAATACAATGAGCAGTTCTTC.